This TCR beta chain was identified during a study of PD-L1 blockade in urothelial cancer. About the study: Males with bladder-origin urothelial cancer constituted about nine tenths of the roughly 30 patients. Samples came from 3 weeks, at the second dose, and 6 weeks into treatment.

Study-wide points: Tumor-associated TCR clones expanded more in blood at 3 weeks in patients with durable benefit.

Germline CDR1 reads LNHDA; CDR2 reads SQIVND (reference sequence). The CDR3 extends over 12 amino acids. The germline V and J ends were trimmed by 6 bases and 2 bases, with 7 bases remaining between them. The repertoire was sequenced with immunoSEQ multiplex PCR; TCRdb's copy has only in-frame clones and lacks some. This sample yields some 120,000 clones, of which approximately 84% are seen a single time; about 2.9% belongs to the top ten. This clone was seen once. Antigen: not known. The time point is: pretreatment peripheral blood. Patients each gave 1 to 8 samples, pretreatment and on-treatment. The J gene is TRBJ1-2, the V gene TRBV19; a possible D gene is TRBD1 (5 bases). Sequenced material: PBMCs, taken around atezolizumab (anti-PD-L1) treatment. The clonotype comes from a man between 45 and 60 years old with urothelial cancer. The CDR3, as DNA: TGTGCCAGTAGCAGACAGAACTATGGCTACACCTTC. Encoded protein: CASSRQNYGYTF.